Listed below are T cell receptor beta chains from one sample, sequenced in a study of neoadjuvant anti-PD-1 for oral cavity cancer. Generated by immunoSEQ multiplex PCR, the TCRdb table keeps only in-frame clones and is missing some. Among 10,000 to 15,000 clones, about 60% were seen once, and the ten largest hold 10% to 15%. The input for sequencing was tumor tissue, taken before nivolumab (anti-PD-1) treatment. The origin of the receptors is a person between 40 and 85 years old with oral cavity squamous cell carcinoma. Each CDR3 is given without its conserved first and last residue. Each record gives: V gene, J gene, clone size, CDR3 protein. Part of the rows lack a size; the others show once, few, many or a class for expanded clones.

v_call: TRBV5-1
j_call: TRBJ2-3
clone_size: large
cdr3_aa: ASSFSSTDTQY

v_call: TRBV19
j_call: TRBJ2-1
clone_size: NA
cdr3_aa: ASSIWQGGDEQF

v_call: TRBV5-5
j_call: TRBJ1-1
clone_size: NA
cdr3_aa: ASSLVQGFATEAF

v_call: TRBV30
j_call: TRBJ2-2
clone_size: NA
cdr3_aa: AWSPATGELF

v_call: TRBV7-9
j_call: TRBJ2-5
clone_size: few
cdr3_aa: ASSLRQGKETQY

v_call: TRBV6-5
j_call: TRBJ2-5
clone_size: NA
cdr3_aa: ASSSPGQLKETQY

v_call: TRBV6-6
j_call: TRBJ1-1
clone_size: few
cdr3_aa: ASSYSGYTEAF

v_call: TRBV7-2
j_call: TRBJ1-4
clone_size: NA
cdr3_aa: ASSLRGSPNEKLF

v_call: TRBV11-3
j_call: TRBJ2-7
clone_size: NA
cdr3_aa: ASSLGEGYEQY

v_call: TRBV30
j_call: TRBJ1-1
clone_size: NA
cdr3_aa: AWSVRGTGSTEAF

v_call: TRBV29-1
j_call: TRBJ2-5
clone_size: few
cdr3_aa: SVTGISTESGTQY

v_call: TRBV7-9
j_call: TRBJ2-1
clone_size: large
cdr3_aa: ASSQPGLPNEQF

v_call: TRBV28
j_call: TRBJ2-1
clone_size: once
cdr3_aa: ASSPALAGSGTYNEQF

v_call: TRBV25-1
j_call: TRBJ2-4
clone_size: NA
cdr3_aa: ASGYRENIQY

v_call: TRBV23-1
j_call: TRBJ2-2
clone_size: NA
cdr3_aa: ASSQTGRRELF

v_call: TRBV4-1
j_call: TRBJ2-2
clone_size: once
cdr3_aa: ASSQEPQGAGELF

v_call: TRBV19
j_call: TRBJ2-1
clone_size: NA
cdr3_aa: ASSIAGTGVKGTF

v_call: TRBV7-8
j_call: TRBJ2-3
clone_size: NA
cdr3_aa: ASSLTSGSEYTQY

v_call: TRBV10-3
j_call: TRBJ1-4
clone_size: NA
cdr3_aa: AISEVGGPILF

v_call: TRBV4-3
j_call: TRBJ2-6
clone_size: NA
cdr3_aa: ASSLQTTGANVLT

v_call: TRBV15
j_call: TRBJ2-7
clone_size: few
cdr3_aa: ATSRQVSTGEQY

v_call: TRBV20-1
j_call: TRBJ2-2
clone_size: once
cdr3_aa: SAKGTGELF

v_call: TRBV27
j_call: TRBJ1-5
clone_size: few
cdr3_aa: ASSPAGGSNQPQH

v_call: TRBV15
j_call: TRBJ2-2
clone_size: few
cdr3_aa: ATSRGSGTPNTGELF

v_call: TRBV4-1
j_call: TRBJ1-3
clone_size: once
cdr3_aa: ASSQDYPLNTIY

v_call: TRBV9
j_call: TRBJ2-6
clone_size: NA
cdr3_aa: ASSKPSGANVLT

v_call: TRBV5-8
j_call: TRBJ2-1
clone_size: medium-sized
cdr3_aa: ASSRGLAGDNEQF

v_call: TRBV6-5
j_call: TRBJ2-1
clone_size: NA
cdr3_aa: ASRRGQGDEQF

v_call: TRBV30
j_call: TRBJ1-2
clone_size: NA
cdr3_aa: AWSRQSYGYT

v_call: TRBV2
j_call: TRBJ2-7
clone_size: NA
cdr3_aa: ASGVPEGGPPKQY

v_call: TRBV5-1
j_call: TRBJ2-1
clone_size: NA
cdr3_aa: ASSLPPEREVDEQF

v_call: TRBV29-1
j_call: TRBJ2-7
clone_size: NA
cdr3_aa: SVEDEGYEQY

v_call: TRBV30
j_call: TRBJ1-1
clone_size: few
cdr3_aa: AWRLQPNTEAF

v_call: TRBV14
j_call: TRBJ2-2
clone_size: NA
cdr3_aa: ASSPPGLFTGELF

v_call: TRBV6-5
j_call: TRBJ2-7
clone_size: NA
cdr3_aa: ASSRQGSYEQY

v_call: TRBV7-9
j_call: TRBJ2-5
clone_size: once
cdr3_aa: ASSRSLGGETQY

v_call: TRBV11-2
j_call: TRBJ2-7
clone_size: medium-sized
cdr3_aa: ASSQGQGWEQY

v_call: TRBV7-3
j_call: TRBJ1-2
clone_size: NA
cdr3_aa: ASSLGAGDGYT

v_call: TRBV6-5
j_call: TRBJ1-1
clone_size: NA
cdr3_aa: ASRNPGINTEAF

v_call: TRBV6-6
j_call: TRBJ2-1
clone_size: NA
cdr3_aa: ASSLAKGALIDEQF

v_call: TRBV30
j_call: TRBJ1-2
clone_size: NA
cdr3_aa: AWSPISGISYGYT

v_call: TRBV11-2
j_call: TRBJ2-7
clone_size: few
cdr3_aa: ASSLGTGTSSLSSYEQY

v_call: TRBV14
j_call: TRBJ2-5
clone_size: few
cdr3_aa: ASSQVASSGRYETQY

v_call: TRBV30
j_call: TRBJ2-3
clone_size: few
cdr3_aa: AWSASSLGTQY

v_call: TRBV4-1
j_call: TRBJ2-1
clone_size: NA
cdr3_aa: ASSLGGVTYNEQF

v_call: TRBV7-9
j_call: TRBJ2-1
clone_size: few
cdr3_aa: ASSLGLVPLEQF

v_call: TRBV11-2
j_call: TRBJ2-1
clone_size: medium-sized
cdr3_aa: ASSLDPESSYNEQF

v_call: TRBV6-1
j_call: TRBJ1-5
clone_size: NA
cdr3_aa: ATSQDHSAQH

v_call: TRBV7-9
j_call: TRBJ2-7
clone_size: NA
cdr3_aa: ASRPLAGALEQY

v_call: TRBV7-9
j_call: TRBJ1-1
clone_size: few
cdr3_aa: ASSLTGTSTEAF

v_call: TRBV5-5
j_call: TRBJ1-2
clone_size: NA
cdr3_aa: ASSTDRNRDHT

v_call: TRBV27
j_call: TRBJ1-1
clone_size: NA
cdr3_aa: ASSLQTGNTEAF

v_call: TRBV7-9
j_call: TRBJ1-2
clone_size: medium-sized
cdr3_aa: ASSSNGNYGYT

v_call: TRBV6-1
j_call: TRBJ2-7
clone_size: NA
cdr3_aa: ASIQPSGRDYEQY